What follows describes a single T cell receptor (beta chain). The antigen it recognizes is unknown. Qualities for individual bases were not recorded, and no much larger clone is one base off. This entry belongs to a study of vaccination and CD4 T cells after COVID-19 (dated by TCRdb to between 2021 and 2023). The study in broad terms: Convalescent patients had a positive SARS-CoV-2 result on nasal swab PCR, and of these patients, some ten had mild disease and one had severe disease. The convalescent cohort comprised six males and four females, including two Hispanic individuals, seven Caucasians, two Asians and one multiracial person. Participants received two doses of either the Pfizer-BioNTech BNT162b2 vaccine (n=8) or the Moderna mRNA-1273 vaccine (n=2). Post-COVID blood samples were collected from convalescent patients a median of approximately 93 days after diagnosis, with a range of roughly 30 to 161 days. Post-vaccine blood samples were obtained a median of approximately 70 days after the second vaccine dose, with a range of roughly 13 to 250 days. For stimulating the cultures, overlapping spike peptide pools were used, derived from SARS-CoV-2 as well as from the common cold coronaviruses HCoV-NL63, HCoV-OC43 and HCoV-229E. In control cultures, a CEFX viral epitope pool was used as positive control, an HIV-1 Nef peptide pool was used as negative control, or no peptide was added. In under twelve COVID-19 convalescent patients and a handful of infection-naive healthy vaccine recipients, researchers compared the spike-specific CD4+ TCR repertoire from before mRNA vaccination with the repertoire from after.

Library construction relied on PCR. At the Johns Hopkins FTIC core, DNA from the cultured CD4+ T cells underwent TCR sequencing with the Oncomine TCR Beta short-read assay. Genomic DNA was extracted from the cultured CD4+ T cells with the QIAamp micro DNA kit. Oncomine TCR Beta libraries made from cultured CD4+ T cells were pooled using unique dual indexes and sequenced on an Illumina iSeq 100. For the original study's pipeline: Non-productive sequences were removed, and CDR3s not starting with C, not ending with F or W, or shorter than 7 amino acids were discarded. The MANAFEST web application was used to identify antigen-specific clonotypes by comparing peptide-stimulated wells against reference wells and other culture wells. To be called positive, a clone needed an FDR below 0.05, an odds ratio above 5, and a productive frequency above 0.1% in at least two of three replicate wells. Clonotypes that were significantly expanded in both SARS-CoV-2 spike wells and at least one common cold coronavirus spike condition were defined as cross-reactive. Levenshtein distances (stringdist) and unrooted phylogenetic trees (ape) in R version 3.6.1 were used to assess CDR3 homology. TCRdb itself trimmed the public reads at Q25 with fastp, ran MiXCR and retained productive beta chains. Every entry covers one CDR3 protein and lists the most common genes and DNA from its rows. What appears here as the V and J calls and clone size reflects TCRdb's work, not the paper's. This sample has about 13,000 distinct CDR3 sequences in its table, and around 61% of those were observed once. Of the sample, roughly a sixth falls within the top ten clones.

The sample's treatment or condition label, in plain terms: roughly 10-day PBMC culture with coronavirus spike peptide pools or control peptides (ViraFEST assay). To expand antigen-specific T cells with peptide pools and then pick out the expanded clonotypes through TCR sequencing, the study relied on the ViraFEST assay. Positive SARS-CoV-2 PCR tests in the convalescent patients dated from March to December 2020, before Alpha, Beta and Delta variants emerged in the United States. Each well held about 2 million PBMCs cultured in IMDM containing roughly 5% human AB serum and around 9.2 IU/ml IL-2, with about 9.4 ug/ml peptide pools added. Half of the culture medium was replaced with fresh IL-2-containing medium on days 3 and 7. After 10 days of culture, CD4+ T cells were isolated by negative selection with the EasySep CD4+ T cell isolation kit. Ficoll-Paque Plus gradient centrifugation was used to isolate PBMCs from whole blood, and the isolated PBMCs were then either used fresh or cryopreserved at -140C. Culture conditions were generally each tested in triplicate wells.

Sequences SGHKS (CDR1) and YYEKEE (CDR2) are obtained from the germline V gene (reference sequence). The V and J ends are trimmed by 3 bases and 1 base, leaving 10 bases between them. The CDR3 spans 14 residues, from the cysteine through the phenylalanine. The CDR3 DNA has 42 bases and is translated from base 1. Beyond this particular receptor, the publication reports: The number of convalescent patients in the study was relatively small, and the study did not examine early timepoints following natural infection. Nearly all vaccine-specific clones in convalescent patients (304 of 307) were mono-reactive for SARS-CoV-2 spike rather than cross-reactive with common cold coronaviruses. In convalescent patients, a median approximately 86% of post-vaccine SARS-CoV-2-reactive clones were detected only after vaccination, and vaccine-specific priming was suggested by this finding. The median count of SARS-CoV-2-reactive clonotypes went up from 20 to 25 after infection to a few dozen after vaccination, although the change was not significant.

Recombination joined TRBV5-5 with TRBJ2-5; matching of 6 bases hints at TRBD1 as the D gene. The source is a human donor who had recovered from COVID-19. The sequencing sample was made of CD4+ T cells from blood, cultured in vitro. The nucleotide sequence is given as TGTGCCAGCAGCTCGAACAGGGTCCAAGAGACCCAGTACTTC. Its protein is CASSSNRVQETQYF.